This TCR beta chain appears in the sequencing data of a study of glioma-infiltrating T cells. Study-wide findings and caveats: Non-neoplastic patients had below-expected tissue-blood divergence, while all gliomas exceeded expectation.

This clonotype is categorized as medium-sized. Its antigen is currently unknown. Germline CDR1 SGHTA, CDR2 FQGTGA. J gave up 8 bases and V 5 bases, and 16 bases lay outside the gene matches. The CDR3 runs to 16 residues. Using RNA template, CDR3s of TCR alpha and beta were amplified with iRepertoire arm-PCR. MiXCR was run by TCRdb on the multiplex PCR reads, yielding one entry per CDR3 protein. The data show approximately 12,000 distinct CDR3 sequences, approximately 25% seen once. Material: glioma tissue, nonneoplastic brain tissue, or PBMCs (not recorded which). The receptor was isolated from a human donor with low-grade glioma or glioblastoma, undergoing nonglioma brain surgery, or in good health (not recorded which). The chain is built from TRBV7-3 and TRBJ2-3; TRBD2 matches 7 bases. CDR3 bases: TGTGCCAGCAGCGAAAGACTAGCAATCGAGGGAGTTACGCAGTATTTT. It specifies CASSERLAIEGVTQYF.